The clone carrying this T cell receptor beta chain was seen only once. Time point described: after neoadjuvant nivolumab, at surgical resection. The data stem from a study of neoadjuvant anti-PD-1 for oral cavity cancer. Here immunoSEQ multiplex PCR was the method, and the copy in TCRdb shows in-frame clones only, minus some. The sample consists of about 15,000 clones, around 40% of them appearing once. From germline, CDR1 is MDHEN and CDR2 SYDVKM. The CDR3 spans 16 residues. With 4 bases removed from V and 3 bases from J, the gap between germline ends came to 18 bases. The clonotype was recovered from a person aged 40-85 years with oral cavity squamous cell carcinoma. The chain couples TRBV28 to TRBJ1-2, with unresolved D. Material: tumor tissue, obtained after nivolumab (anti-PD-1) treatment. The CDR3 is CASSSGRTVRDYGYTF. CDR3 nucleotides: TGTGCCAGCAGTTCCGGACGGACTGTCCGAGACTATGGCTACACCTTC.